Each of the 11 T cell receptor beta chains below was sequenced from the same sample in a study of blood T cell repertoires in COVID-19. Clones were sequenced by immunoSEQ multiplex PCR, and TCRdb holds only the in-frame ones, with some missing. The sample has some 41,000 clones, about 88% seen once. Source material: peripheral blood. These receptors were collected from a man between 60 and 75 years old with active COVID-19.

V and J are TRBV6-5 and TRBJ2-3; the match to TRBD1 covers 7 bases. The germline gives CDR1 MNHEY, CDR2 SVGAGI. Germline trimming cut 5 bases from V and 2 bases from J; bases unmatched to any gene: 4. The CDR3 has 14 amino acids. For the CDR3, the DNA is TGTGCCAGCAGTCAGGACAGGATCACAGATACGCAGTATTTT. Amino acids: CASSQDRITDTQYF.

The CDR3 nucleotides read TGTGCCAGCAGCCACGGGACTAGCGGAACCTACGAGCAGTACTTC. Translated, it gives CASSHGTSGTYEQYF. V usage is TRBV9 and J usage is TRBJ2-7; TRBD2 aligns across 11 bases. The CDR3 loop spans 15 amino acids. The ends lost 4 bases at V and 2 bases at J; junction bases unmatched: 5. CDR1 SGDLS and CDR2 YYNGEE come from the germline V gene.

The gene calls are TRBV7-2 and TRBJ1-5; D gene uncertain. The V and J ends lost 5 bases and 7 bases respectively, with 12 bases between them. Germline lookup yields CDR1 SGHTA and CDR2 FQGNSA. This CDR3 has 13 amino acids. Written as DNA, the CDR3 is TGTGCCAGCAGCCTACGGACTGAACAGCCCCAGCATTTT. This gives the protein CASSLRTEQPQHF. The complete variable domain, with remaining parts taken from reference TRBV7-2 and TRBJ1-5, reads GAGVSQSPSNKVTEKGKDVELRCDPISGHTALYWYRQSLGQGLEFLIYFQGNSAPDKSGLPSDRFSAERTGGSVSTLTIQRTQQEDSAVYLCASSLRTEQPQHFGDGTRLSIL.

The chain is built from TRBV19 and TRBJ1-5; possible D gene TRBD1, 6 bases. V was cut by 3 bases and J by 3 bases, with 15 bases left in between. Germline V lookup: CDR1 LNHDA, CDR2 SQIVND (reference sequence). This CDR3 has 16 residues. The CDR3 sequence is CASSIPTGLHNQPQHF. CDR3 nucleotide sequence: TGTGCCAGTAGTATCCCGACAGGACTCCACAATCAGCCCCAGCATTTT.

This chain connects TRBV13 to TRBJ2-1; TRBD2 is a possible D gene (5 bases). Trimming took 2 bases from V and 10 from J, leaving 6 bases between them. Looked up from germline, CDR1 is PRHDT and CDR2 is FYEKMQ (reference sequence). The CDR3 is 11 amino acids. The CDR3 spells CASSLSGEQFF. CDR3 DNA: TGTGCCAGCAGCTTAAGCGGAGAGCAGTTCTTC.

In its sample, this clone was seen once. The gene calls are TRBV9 and TRBJ2-2, with 9 bases that match TRBD1. The junction had 1 base not matched to a gene; V was cut back by 0 bases and J by 4 bases. CDR1 and CDR2 (germline): SGDLS, YYNGEE. The CDR3 is 15 residues long. The CDR3 DNA is TGTGCCAGCAGCGTAGGGACAGGGGCCACCGGGGAGCTGTTTTTT. Amino acids: CASSVGTGATGELFF.

The chain uses TRBV6-5 and TRBJ2-5; 8 nucleotides line up with TRBD1. CDR1 and CDR2 (germline): MNHEY, SVGAGI. The CDR3 runs to 15 residues. After removal of 6 bases from V and 5 bases from J, the junction contained 11 bases not matched to a gene. This chain's CDR3 is CASRVTGGRAETQYF. CDR3 nucleotides: TGTGCCAGCAGGGTAACAGGGGGAAGAGCGGAGACCCAGTACTTC.

The chain uses TRBV7-7 and TRBJ2-5, with D unresolved. Looked up from germline, CDR1 is SSHAT and CDR2 is FNYEAQ (reference sequence). V shed 1 base and J shed 1 base, with 7 bases lying between them. The CDR3 runs 14 residues. In DNA, the CDR3 is TGTGCCAGCAGCTTAGGCGGCTTCCAAGAGACCCAGTACTTC. Encoded protein: CASSLGGFQETQYF.

The chain combines TRBV5-5 with TRBJ1-5, with D uncertain. CDR1 is SGHKS and CDR2 is YYEKEE in the germline V gene (reference sequence). This CDR3 is 13 amino acids long. Trimming took 1 base from V and 2 from J, leaving 4 bases between them. CDR3 nucleotide sequence: TGTGCCAGCAGCTTGACAGGCAATCAGCCCCAGCATTTT. This translates into CASSLTGNQPQHF.

The chain employs TRBV10-3 and TRBJ2-2; 11 bases agree with TRBD2. CDR1 and CDR2 (germline): ENHRY, SYGVKD. After removal of 5 bases from V and 7 bases from J, the junction contained 12 bases not matched to a gene. The CDR3 sequence is 17 residues long. The CDR3 loop reads CAISKLGLAGSGGELFF. CDR3 DNA sequence: TGTGCCATCAGTAAACTCGGACTAGCGGGCTCCGGCGGGGAGCTGTTTTTT.

CDR3 sequence reads: CASSLLGGGRAQETQYF. The CDR3 DNA sequence: TGTGCCAGCAGTTTATTAGGTGGGGGCAGGGCACAAGAGACCCAGTACTTC. The chain uses TRBV27 and TRBJ2-5; D might be TRBD1 (6 bases). Germline V lookup: CDR1 MNHEY, CDR2 SMNVEV (reference sequence). The CDR3 is 17 residues long. V was cut by 1 base and J by 2 bases, with 17 bases left in between.